These 15 T cell receptor beta chains were sequenced from one sample in a study of blood T cell repertoires in COVID-19. Measured with immunoSEQ multiplex PCR; TCRdb has only the in-frame clones, and not every one. The sample yields about 200,000 clones, 80% to 90% seen once. Input material: PBMCs or T cells enriched from blood (not recorded which). These TCRs come from a woman under 30 who had recovered from COVID-19.

This chain uses TRBV6-1 with TRBJ1-1; D gene uncertain. V shed 3 bases and J shed 6 bases, with 8 bases lying between them. Per germline, CDR1 MNHNS and CDR2 SASEGT. CDR3 size: 12 residues. DNA for the CDR3: TGTGCCAGCAGTGAGGTTCCGGCTGAAGCTTTCTTT. As protein: CASSEVPAEAFF.

The V call is TRBV5-4, the J call TRBJ2-7; the match to TRBD2 covers 9 bases. Per the germline V gene, CDR1 is SGHNT and CDR2 is YYREEE (reference sequence). The CDR3 is made up of 15 amino acids. V lost 1 base, J lost 2 bases, and 4 bases stayed unmatched. For the CDR3, the DNA is TGTGCCAGCAGCTTGAATCGCGGGGGGGCCTACGAGCAGTACTTC. Protein product: CASSLNRGGAYEQYF.

The chain employs TRBV12-5 and TRBJ1-1, with D unclear. The CDR3 is made up of 12 amino acids. Trimming removed 6 bases at V and 5 bases at J, with 10 bases between. CDR1 LGHNT and CDR2 FRNRAP come from the germline V gene. The CDR3 reads CASGPLWTEAFF. In nucleotides, the CDR3 is TGTGCTAGTGGCCCCCTATGGACTGAAGCTTTCTTT.

The genes are TRBV5-1 and TRBJ1-2; D ambiguous. The germline V and J ends were trimmed by 4 bases and 8 bases, with 21 bases remaining between them. Germline CDR1 reads SGHRS; CDR2 reads YFSETQ. This CDR3 is built from 15 residues. The CDR3 DNA sequence: TGCGCCAGCAGCCCGGGTTCAGTCGGCCCGGGAGGCTACACCTTC. Translation: CASSPGSVGPGGYTF.

The rearrangement links TRBV29-1 to TRBJ2-2; TRBD1 aligns across 9 bases. This CDR3 comprises 15 residues. Trimming took 1 base from V and 0 from J; bases not matched to a gene: 0. CDR1 and CDR2 (germline): SQVTM, ANQGSEA. Here the CDR3 DNA reads TGCAGCGTTGAAGGACAGGGGGCGAACACCGGGGAGCTGTTTTTT. Translated, it gives CSVEGQGANTGELFF.

A note on this clone: This sample includes further DNA sequences coding for the same CDR3. V is TRBV19 and J is TRBJ1-1; D uncertain. The CDR3 is 13 residues long. The V gene's germline CDR1 is LNHDA and CDR2 SQIVND (reference sequence). V was trimmed by 3 bases and J by 2 bases, leaving 7 bases between them. The CDR3 region is CASSISSNTEAFF. CDR3 nucleotide sequence: TGTGCCAGTAGTATTTCCAGTAACACTGAAGCTTTCTTT.

The chain uses TRBV27 and TRBJ1-2; possible D gene TRBD1, 5 bases. The CDR3 spans 14 residues. Trimming shortened V by 2 bases and J by 8 bases, and 15 bases separated the two germline ends. The V gene's germline CDR1 is MNHEY and CDR2 SMNVEV (reference sequence). CDR3 bases: TGTGCCAGCAGTTTAGGTTCCGTCGGGGGGGGCTACACCTTC. Residues: CASSLGSVGGGYTF.

Comment on this clone: The same CDR3 is also encoded by other DNA sequences in this sample. DNA of the CDR3: TGTGCCAGCAGCCAAGGCGGAAACTATGGCTACACCTTC. Translation gives CASSQGGNYGYTF. The rearrangement links TRBV3-1 (or the pseudogene TRBV3-2) to TRBJ1-2; D remains ambiguous. Looked up from germline, CDR1 is LGHDT and CDR2 is YNNKEL (reference sequence). The CDR3 is 13 residues long. V was cut by 1 base and J by 2 bases, with 5 bases left in between.

The gene calls are TRBV24-1 and TRBJ1-2; 7 nucleotides align to TRBD1. V gave up 9 bases and J gave up 8 bases; unmatched junction bases: 11. Germline V lookup: CDR1 KGHDR, CDR2 SFDVKD. This CDR3 has 13 residues. The CDR3 DNA follows: TGTGCCACCCGGTCCAGGGGGAAGGACGGCTACACCTTC. Protein product: CATRSRGKDGYTF.

This chain uses TRBV5-6 with TRBJ1-1; no reliable D call. This CDR3 contains 13 residues. Deletions cut 0 bases from V and 5 bases from J, with 8 bases between. Germline loops: CDR1 SGHDT, CDR2 YYEEEE. Here the CDR3 reads CASSLGGSTEAFF. CDR3 coding DNA: TGTGCCAGCAGCTTGGGAGGGAGTACTGAAGCTTTCTTT.

The V and J genes are TRBV3-1 (or the pseudogene TRBV3-2) and TRBJ2-5; TRBD2 is a possible D gene (6 bases). This CDR3 comprises 15 residues. The germline CDR1 and CDR2 sequences are LGHDT and YNNKEL (reference sequence). Trimming shortened V by 4 bases and J by 4 bases, and 16 bases separated the two germline ends. CDR3 in amino acids: CASSPGEGVVETQYF. The DNA of the CDR3 is TGTGCCAGCAGCCCGGGGGAAGGGGTCGTAGAGACCCAGTACTTC.

This chain joins TRBV3-1 (or the pseudogene TRBV3-2) and TRBJ1-1, with TRBD1 matching over 8 bases. Per the germline V gene, CDR1 is LGHDT and CDR2 is YNNKEL (reference sequence). The CDR3 totals 16 residues. Trimming at V came to 5 bases and at J to 1 base, leaving 9 bases not matched to a gene. CDR3: CASSEDRDFPNTEAFF. In nucleotides, the CDR3 is TGTGCCAGCAGCGAGGACAGGGACTTCCCGAACACTGAAGCTTTCTTT.

Comments on this clone: Different DNA sequences within this sample yield the same CDR3. The chain joins TRBV2 to TRBJ2-5; D is unclear. The germline gives CDR1 SNHLY, CDR2 FYNNEI. V lost 6 bases and J 2 bases, leaving 4 bases between the germline ends. The CDR3 runs to 11 residues. CDR3 bases: TGTGCCAGCAGCGGGCAAGAGACCCAGTACTTC. Its protein product is CASSGQETQYF.

The chain combines TRBV9 with TRBJ2-2; possibly TRBD2 for D (6 bases). With 1 base removed from V and 0 bases from J, the gap between germline ends came to 7 bases. Germline CDR1 reads SGDLS; CDR2 reads YYNGEE. This CDR3 comprises 15 residues. CDR3 DNA: TGTGCCAGCAGCGTATCGGGGGCGAACACCGGGGAGCTGTTTTTT. Protein: CASSVSGANTGELFF.

This clone was observed a handful of times. The rearrangement uses TRBV12-2 and TRBJ2-2; TRBD2, as called in the table, went unchecked against the DNA. TRBV12-2 is recorded as a pseudogene. The CDR3 extends over 17 amino acids. Written as DNA, the CDR3 is TGTGCAAGTCGCTTAGCGAGGCTAGCGGAGAACACCGGGGAGCTGTTTTTT. This sequence encodes CASRLARLAENTGELFF.